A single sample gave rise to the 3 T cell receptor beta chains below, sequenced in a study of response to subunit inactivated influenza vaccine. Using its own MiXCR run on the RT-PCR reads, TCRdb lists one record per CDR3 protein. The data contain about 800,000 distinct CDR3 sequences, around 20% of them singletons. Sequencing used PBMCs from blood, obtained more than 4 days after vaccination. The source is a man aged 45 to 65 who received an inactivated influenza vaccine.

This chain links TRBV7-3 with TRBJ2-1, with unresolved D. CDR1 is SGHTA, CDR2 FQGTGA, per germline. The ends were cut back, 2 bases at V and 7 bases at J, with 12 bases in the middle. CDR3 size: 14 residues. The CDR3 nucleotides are TGTGCCAGCAGCTTACTCGGGCCAGGTAATGAGCAGTTCTTC. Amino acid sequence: CASSLLGPGNEQFF.

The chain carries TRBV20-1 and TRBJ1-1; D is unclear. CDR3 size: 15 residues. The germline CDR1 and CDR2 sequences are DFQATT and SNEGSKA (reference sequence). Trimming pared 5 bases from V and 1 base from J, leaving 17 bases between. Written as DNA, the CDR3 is TGCAGTGCTCCTTCAGCGAGCCACGGGAACACTGAAGCTTTCTTT. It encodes CSAPSASHGNTEAFF.

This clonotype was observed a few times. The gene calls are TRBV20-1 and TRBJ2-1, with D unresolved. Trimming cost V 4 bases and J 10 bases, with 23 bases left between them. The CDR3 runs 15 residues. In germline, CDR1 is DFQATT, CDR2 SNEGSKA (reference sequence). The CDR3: CSANFFLLANKEQFF. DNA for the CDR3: TGCAGTGCTAATTTTTTCCTATTGGCCAATAAGGAGCAGTTCTTC.